Here is one TCR beta chain with its context. What it binds is not known. The record originates from a study of cytomegalovirus exposure and HLA in healthy donors. The study, taken as a whole, reports: A cluster of highly shared sequence variants was likely a sequencing artifact. There were reportedly fewer N-insertions in an Asian-associated ancestry cluster than the roughly 610-donor mean, in a later analysis.

With 60 Vbeta and 13 Jbeta primers, the PCR was carried out. Produced via immunoSEQ multiplex PCR; TCRdb's table is partial and in-frame only. The table records 90,000 or so clones, 80% of them present only once. The CDR3 totals 16 residues. Looked up from germline, CDR1 is KGHSH and CDR2 is LQKENI. V was cut by 0 bases and J by 0 bases, with 9 bases left in between. Sequenced material: PBMCs. This sequence originates from a woman between 45 and 65 years old in good health and CMV-seropositive. The rearrangement uses TRBV18 and TRBJ1-3; the D is unclear. CDR3 amino acids: CASSPPEGFSGNTIYF. DNA of the CDR3: TGTGCCAGCTCACCACCAGAGGGATTCTCTGGAAACACCATATATTTT.